Each of the 19 T cell receptor beta chains below was sequenced from the same sample in a study of blood T cell repertoires in COVID-19. Assay: immunoSEQ multiplex PCR; the TCRdb copy retains only in-frame clones and omits some. This repertoire shows around 240,000 clones, around 83% found once; its top ten account for roughly 7%. The sample taken for sequencing was peripheral blood. All receptors derive from a woman aged 45 to 65 with acute or convalescent COVID-19.

This chain links TRBV20-1 with TRBJ2-5, with TRBD2 as a possible D gene (6 bases). The CDR3 covers 11 residues. Germline V gene data show CDR1 as DFQATT and CDR2 as SNEGSKA (reference sequence). V lost 7 bases, J lost 4 bases, and 10 bases lay in between. CDR3 in DNA: TGCAGTGTTACTAGCAGAGAGACCCAGTACTTC. This encodes CSVTSRETQYF.

V usage is TRBV5-1 and J usage is TRBJ2-7, with a tentative D call TRBD2 (5 bases). Trimming left V 0 bases short and J 2 bases short, with 9 bases between. Germline CDR1 SGHRS, CDR2 YFSETQ. CDR3 length equals 14 residues. The CDR3 DNA reads as TGCGCCAGCAGCTTGGTGGGAGTAGCCTACGAGCAGTACTTC. This translates into CASSLVGVAYEQYF.

This chain's CDR3 is CASSQISGAGGYTF. CDR3 DNA sequence: TGTGCCAGCAGTCAGATTAGTGGGGCCGGCGGCTACACCTTC. This chain connects TRBV7-2 to TRBJ1-2, with D tentatively TRBD1 (5 bases). This CDR3 has 14 amino acids. V was clipped by 6 bases and J by 8 bases, with 19 bases between them. Germline CDR1 and CDR2: SGHTA and FQGNSA.

Concerning this clone itself: Other DNA sequences within the sample encode an identical CDR3. The genes are TRBV3-1 (or the pseudogene TRBV3-2) and TRBJ2-7; D is unresolved. This CDR3 spans 13 amino acids. Per germline, CDR1 LGHDT and CDR2 YNNKEL (reference sequence). The V end was cut by 0 bases, the J end by 4 bases, with 7 bases between. CDR3 sequence reads: CASSQDRAYEQYF. Written as DNA, the CDR3 is TGTGCCAGCAGCCAAGACCGAGCGTACGAGCAGTACTTC.

V and J are TRBV7-9 and TRBJ2-1, with a weak D call TRBD2 (6 bases). Germline loops: CDR1 SEHNR, CDR2 FQNEAQ (reference sequence). This CDR3 is built from 12 residues. V was clipped by 4 bases and J by 7 bases, with 8 bases between them. CDR3 nucleotides: TGTGCCAGCAGCTATGGGGGGAATGAGCAGTTCTTC. Its protein is CASSYGGNEQFF.

This clone turned up a few times. The V gene is TRBV6-5, the J gene TRBJ1-2; TRBD1 matches 7 bases. Germline V gene lookup returns CDR1 MNHEY and CDR2 SVGAGI. The CDR3 runs 14 residues. Trimming at V came to 2 bases and at J to 8 bases, leaving 8 bases not matched to a gene. The CDR3 loop is CASSYLGTAVGYTF. The CDR3 DNA is TGTGCCAGCAGTTACCTTGGGACAGCCGTAGGCTACACCTTC.

J is TRBJ2-7 and V is TRBV4-1; D uncertain. Germline assignment: CDR1 MGHRA and CDR2 YSYEKL. With 1 base removed from V and 6 bases from J, the gap between germline ends came to 7 bases. The CDR3 contains 12 residues. DNA of the CDR3: TGCGCCAGCAGCCAAGGAGGCTCCGAGCAGTACTTC. As protein: CASSQGGSEQYF.

The chain has TRBV4-2 and TRBJ1-1, with no clear D. Trimming took 0 bases from V and 4 from J, leaving 15 bases between them. The CDR3 covers 16 residues. Per germline, CDR1 LGHNA and CDR2 YNFKEQ. The CDR3 coding sequence is TGTGCCAGCAGCCAAGAGCATCGGGGTAGAGGCACTGAAGCTTTCTTT. It encodes CASSQEHRGRGTEAFF.

CDR3 in DNA: TGTGCCACCGGGACAGGGACTAACTATGGCTACACCTTC. Its translation: CATGTGTNYGYTF. The chain employs TRBV24-1 and TRBJ1-2, with 9 positions matching TRBD1. Germline V gene data show CDR1 as KGHDR and CDR2 as SFDVKD. With V trimmed by 9 bases and J by 0 bases, 1 base remained unmatched. This CDR3 is 13 amino acids long.

This chain links TRBV19 with TRBJ2-1, with TRBD2 matching 12 bases. V was clipped by 5 bases and J by 13 bases; unmatched bases: 12. Germline lookup yields CDR1 LNHDA and CDR2 SQIVND (reference sequence). There are 15 residues in the CDR3. CDR3 sequence: CASSSEGLAGRVQFF. The CDR3 nucleotides read TGTGCCAGTAGTTCAGAAGGACTAGCGGGGAGAGTACAGTTCTTC. Supplemented by reference TRBV19 and TRBJ2-1, the full variable domain reads DGGITQSPKYLFRKEGQNVTLSCEQNLNHDAMYWYRQDPGQGLRLIYYSQIVNDFQKGDIAEGYSVSREKKESFPLTVTSAQKNPTAFYLCASSSEGLAGRVQFFGPGTRLTVL.

This chain links TRBV25-1 with TRBJ1-1; a possible D gene is TRBD1 (6 bases). The germline V and J ends were trimmed by 4 bases and 9 bases, with 15 bases remaining between them. The V gene's germline CDR1 is MGHDK and CDR2 SYGVNS. CDR3 length: 13 amino acids. The CDR3 DNA reads as TGTGCCAGCAGTGCGGACAGCCGAAGTAAAGCTTTCTTT. This translates into CASSADSRSKAFF.

In this sample, this clone turned up once. The chain recombines TRBV19 with TRBJ1-2, with D tentatively TRBD1 (6 bases). Germline assignment: CDR1 LNHDA and CDR2 SQIVND (reference sequence). The V and J ends lost 3 bases and 14 bases respectively, with 16 bases between them. The CDR3 extends over 12 amino acids. The CDR3 nucleotides read TGTGCCAGTAGTATTGTGGGGACACAGGAAACCTTC. Translating gives CASSIVGTQETF.

J is TRBJ1-1 and V is TRBV10-1; 8 bases are shared with TRBD1. The CDR3 runs to 13 residues. Germline V CDR1 and CDR2: WNHNN, SYGVQD (reference sequence). V was clipped by 5 bases and J by 3 bases; unmatched bases: 2. The CDR3 protein is CASSLGQDTEAFF. The CDR3 DNA reads TGCGCCAGCAGTTTGGGACAGGACACTGAAGCTTTCTTT.

The V call is TRBV19, the J call TRBJ2-3, with 9 positions matching TRBD2. Trimming took 5 bases from V and 8 from J; bases not matched to a gene: 8. The CDR3 loop spans 14 amino acids. Looked up from germline, CDR1 is LNHDA and CDR2 is SQIVND (reference sequence). The DNA for the CDR3 is TGTGCCAGTAGTCTCGGCGGGGGGGCTACTACGCAGTATTTT. It specifies CASSLGGGATTQYF.

This sequence joins TRBV27 and TRBJ2-1, with 11 bases aligning to TRBD2. V was pared by 6 bases and J by 8 bases, with 9 bases of the junction left unmatched. The CDR3 is made up of 15 amino acids. The germline gives CDR1 MNHEY, CDR2 SMNVEV (reference sequence). CDR3 in amino acids: CASSPASGGLYEQFF. The CDR3 DNA sequence: TGTGCCAGCAGCCCCGCTAGCGGGGGGCTTTATGAGCAGTTCTTC.

The chain employs TRBV2 and TRBJ1-4, with 8 bases lining up with TRBD1. V lost 8 bases, J lost 4 bases, and 9 bases stayed unmatched. This CDR3 has 15 amino acids. Germline V gives CDR1 SNHLY, CDR2 FYNNEI. CDR3 in amino acids: CASLRDRFGNEKLFF. The DNA for the CDR3 is TGTGCCAGCCTTAGGGACAGGTTCGGTAATGAAAAACTGTTTTTT.

The chain recombines TRBV7-8 with TRBJ1-5, with TRBD1 matching 9 bases. The CDR3 is made up of 15 amino acids. CDR1 SGHVS and CDR2 FQNEAQ come from the germline V gene. J was trimmed by 1 base and V by 5 bases; bases with no gene match: 3. DNA of the CDR3: TGTGCCAGCAGCCAAGGACAGGGGAGCAATCAGCCCCAGCATTTT. The encoded protein is CASSQGQGSNQPQHF.

Only one count was recorded for this clone. The V gene is TRBV6-5, the J gene TRBJ1-5, with no clear D. CDR3 size: 14 residues. CDR1 and CDR2 from the germline V gene are MNHEY and SVGAGI. Trimming removed 5 bases from V and 2 bases from J, with 10 bases in between. CDR3 coding DNA: TGTGCCAGCAGTCGGGAGGAAGGCAATCAGCCCCAGCATTTT. The encoded protein is CASSREEGNQPQHF.

This clone appeared once. The rearrangement joins TRBV9 to TRBJ2-1; D might be TRBD2 (6 bases). CDR3 length: 15 residues. Germline loops: CDR1 SGDLS, CDR2 YYNGEE. The ends were cut back, 0 bases at V and 5 bases at J, with 12 bases in the middle. This CDR3 reads CASSVAPGGDNEQFF. As DNA, the CDR3 is TGTGCCAGCAGCGTAGCTCCCGGGGGTGACAATGAGCAGTTCTTC.